This T cell receptor beta chain was retrieved from a study of T cells in Graves' hyperthyroidism and ophthalmopathy. The wider study: Peripheral blood was obtained at initial diagnosis, preceding any treatment. Findings and limits, study-wide: Blood shared most expanded thyroid clonotypes above 0.001.

The CDR3 is 15 amino acids. J lost 3 bases, V lost 9 bases, and 5 bases had no gene match. CDR1 and CDR2 (germline): SGHVS, FQNEAQ. The blood sample dates from first hyperthyroidism diagnosis, preceding any ophthalmopathy symptoms. On this clonotype: Its target is unknown.

TCR beta CDR3 region amplification was performed from RNA transcripts. First-round RT-PCR with HTBI primers amplified the TCR CDR3 region. TCRdb analysed the multiplex PCR reads with MiXCR anew, one entry per CDR3 protein. This repertoire shows 33,000 or so distinct CDR3 sequences, about 50% found once; its top ten account for approximately 6%. V and J are TRBV7-8 and TRBJ2-2; 12 bases map to TRBD2. This TCR came from a woman aged 50 to 65 with Graves' hyperthyroidism that later progressed to Graves' ophthalmopathy. Sequenced input: blood. CDR3: CASRTSGEDTGELFF. The CDR3 region has the DNA TGTGCCAGTAGGACTAGCGGGGAGGACACCGGGGAGCTGTTTTTT.